The count of the clone carrying this T cell receptor beta chain is one. The entry originates in a study of blood T cell repertoires in COVID-19. Clones were sequenced by immunoSEQ multiplex PCR, and TCRdb holds only the in-frame ones, with some missing. The sample contains about 84,000 clones, roughly 80% of which appear only once. Germline lookup yields CDR1 KGHDR and CDR2 SFDVKD. The CDR3 is made up of 15 amino acids. The germline V and J ends were trimmed by 9 bases and 4 bases, with 20 bases remaining between them. This TCR came from a woman at least 80 years old with acute or convalescent COVID-19. The sample taken for sequencing was peripheral blood. The chain is built from TRBV24-1 and TRBJ2-5; D is possibly TRBD1 (5 bases). Written as DNA, the CDR3 is TGTGCCACCTCTTTTGGCAGGGAAGTAATAGAGACCCAGTACTTC. This codes for CATSFGREVIETQYF.